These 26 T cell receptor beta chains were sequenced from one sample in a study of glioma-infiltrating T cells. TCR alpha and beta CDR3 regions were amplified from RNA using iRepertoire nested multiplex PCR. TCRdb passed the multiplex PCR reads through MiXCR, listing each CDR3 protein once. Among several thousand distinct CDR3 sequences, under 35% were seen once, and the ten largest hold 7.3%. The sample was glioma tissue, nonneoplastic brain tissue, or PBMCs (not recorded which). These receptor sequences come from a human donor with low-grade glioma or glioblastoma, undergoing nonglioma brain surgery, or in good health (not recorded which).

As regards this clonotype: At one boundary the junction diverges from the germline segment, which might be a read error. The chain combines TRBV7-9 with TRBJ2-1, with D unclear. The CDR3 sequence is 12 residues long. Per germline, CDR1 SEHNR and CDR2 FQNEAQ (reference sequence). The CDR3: CASDRQSVEQLF. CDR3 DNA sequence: TGTGCCAGCGACCGGCAGTCGGTCGAGCAGCTCTTC.

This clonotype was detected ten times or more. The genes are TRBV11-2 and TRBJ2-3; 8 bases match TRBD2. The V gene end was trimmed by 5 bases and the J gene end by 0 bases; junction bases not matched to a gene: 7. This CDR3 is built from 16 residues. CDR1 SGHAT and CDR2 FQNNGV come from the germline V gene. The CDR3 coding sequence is TGTGCCAGCAGCCCTAAGCGGGGGCTAAGCACAGATACGCAGTATTTT. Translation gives CASSPKRGLSTDTQYF.

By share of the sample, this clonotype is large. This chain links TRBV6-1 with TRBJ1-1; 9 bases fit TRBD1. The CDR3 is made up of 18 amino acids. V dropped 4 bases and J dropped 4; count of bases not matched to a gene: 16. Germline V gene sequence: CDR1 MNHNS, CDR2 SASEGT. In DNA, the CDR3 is TGTGCCAGCAGTGGTGGTTTAGGCGGGACAGGGATCAGCACTGAAGCTTTCTTT. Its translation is CASSGGLGGTGISTEAFF.

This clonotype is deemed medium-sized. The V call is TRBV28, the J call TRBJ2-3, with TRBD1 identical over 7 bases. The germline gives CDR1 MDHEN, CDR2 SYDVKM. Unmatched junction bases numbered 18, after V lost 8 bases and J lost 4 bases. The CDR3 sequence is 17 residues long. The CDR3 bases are TGTGCCAGCGCAATTGGCTTAGGGGCAGGGGGTTCAGATACGCAGTATTTT. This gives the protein CASAIGLGAGGSDTQYF.

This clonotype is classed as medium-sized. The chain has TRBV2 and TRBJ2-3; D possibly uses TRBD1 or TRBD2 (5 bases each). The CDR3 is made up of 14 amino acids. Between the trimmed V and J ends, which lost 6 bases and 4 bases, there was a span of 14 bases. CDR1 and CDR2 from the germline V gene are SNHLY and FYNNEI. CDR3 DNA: TGTGCCAGCAGGCCGGGACGGATAGCAGATACGCAGTATTTT. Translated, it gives CASRPGRIADTQYF. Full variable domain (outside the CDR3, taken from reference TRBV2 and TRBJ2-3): EPEVTQTPSHQVTQMGQEVILRCVPISNHLYFYWYRQILGQKVEFLVSFYNNEISEKSEIFDDQFSVERPDGSNFTLKIRSTKLEDSAMYFCASRPGRIADTQYFGPGTRLTVL.

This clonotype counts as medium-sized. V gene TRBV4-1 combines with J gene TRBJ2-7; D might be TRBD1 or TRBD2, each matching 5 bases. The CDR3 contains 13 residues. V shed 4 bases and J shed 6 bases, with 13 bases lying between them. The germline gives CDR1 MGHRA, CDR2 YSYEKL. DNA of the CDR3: TGCGCCAGCAGCCTCCAGAGGGGTAGCGAGCAGTACTTC. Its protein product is CASSLQRGSEQYF.

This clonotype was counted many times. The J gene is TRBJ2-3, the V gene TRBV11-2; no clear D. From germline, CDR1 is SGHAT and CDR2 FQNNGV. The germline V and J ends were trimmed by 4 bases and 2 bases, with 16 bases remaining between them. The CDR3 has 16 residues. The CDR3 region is CASSSLNTGNTDTQYF. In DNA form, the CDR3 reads TGTGCCAGCAGCTCGCTTAATACTGGTAACACAGATACGCAGTATTTT.

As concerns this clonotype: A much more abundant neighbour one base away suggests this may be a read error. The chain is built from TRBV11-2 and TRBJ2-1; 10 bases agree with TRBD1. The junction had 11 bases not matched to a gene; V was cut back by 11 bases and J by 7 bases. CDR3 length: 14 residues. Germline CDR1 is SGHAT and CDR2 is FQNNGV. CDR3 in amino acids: CACETTGGSNEQFF. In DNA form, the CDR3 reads TGTGCCTGCGAAACGACAGGGGGCTCGAATGAGCAGTTCTTC.

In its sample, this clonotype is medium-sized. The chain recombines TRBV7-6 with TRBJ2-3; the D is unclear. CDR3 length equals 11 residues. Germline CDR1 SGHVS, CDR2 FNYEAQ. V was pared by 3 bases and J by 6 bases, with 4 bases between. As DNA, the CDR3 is TGTGCCAGCAGCTTTCGCGATACGCAGTATTTT. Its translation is CASSFRDTQYF.

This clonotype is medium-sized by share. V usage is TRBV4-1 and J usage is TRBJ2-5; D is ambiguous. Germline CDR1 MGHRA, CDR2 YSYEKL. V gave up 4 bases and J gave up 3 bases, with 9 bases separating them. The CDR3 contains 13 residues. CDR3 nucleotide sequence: TGCGCCAGCAGCCTGGACCACGAAGAGACCCAGTACTTC. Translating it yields CASSLDHEETQYF.

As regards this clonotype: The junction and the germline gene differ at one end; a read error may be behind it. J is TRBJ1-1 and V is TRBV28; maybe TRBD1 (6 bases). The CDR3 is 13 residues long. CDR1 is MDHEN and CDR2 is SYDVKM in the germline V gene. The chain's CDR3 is CASGGPLVTEVFF. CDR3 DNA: TGTGCCAGCGGGGGGCCCTTGGTCACTGAAGTTTTCTTT.

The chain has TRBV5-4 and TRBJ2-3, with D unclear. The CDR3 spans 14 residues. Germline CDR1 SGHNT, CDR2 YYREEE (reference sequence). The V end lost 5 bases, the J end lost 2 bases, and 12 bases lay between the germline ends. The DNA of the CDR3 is TGTGCCAGCAGATACAAGACAACCACAGATACGCAGTATTTT. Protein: CASRYKTTTDTQYF. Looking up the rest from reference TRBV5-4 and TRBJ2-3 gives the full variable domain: ETGVTQSPTHLIKTRGQQVTLRCSSQSGHNTVSWYQQALGQGPQFIFQYYREEENGRGNFPPRFSGLQFPNYSSELNVNALELDDSALYLCASRYKTTTDTQYFGPGTRLTVL.

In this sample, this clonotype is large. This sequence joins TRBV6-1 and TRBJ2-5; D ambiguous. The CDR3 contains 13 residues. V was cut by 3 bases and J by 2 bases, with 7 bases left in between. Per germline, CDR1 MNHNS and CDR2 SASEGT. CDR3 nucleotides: TGTGCCAGCAGTGAGGTACAGCAAGAGACCCAGTACTTC. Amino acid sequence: CASSEVQQETQYF.

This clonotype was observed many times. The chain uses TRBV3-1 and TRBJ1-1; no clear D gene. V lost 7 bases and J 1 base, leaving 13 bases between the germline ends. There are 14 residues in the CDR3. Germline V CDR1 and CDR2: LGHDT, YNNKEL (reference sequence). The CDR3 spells CASTSREGNTEAFF. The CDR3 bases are TGTGCCAGCACTTCCCGAGAAGGGAACACTGAAGCTTTCTTT.

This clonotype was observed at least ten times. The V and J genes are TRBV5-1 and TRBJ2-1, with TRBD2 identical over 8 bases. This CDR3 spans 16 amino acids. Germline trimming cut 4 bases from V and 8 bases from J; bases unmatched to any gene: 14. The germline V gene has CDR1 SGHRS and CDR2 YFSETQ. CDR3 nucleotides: TGCGCCAGCAGCCAGGAACTTCCGGGGGGGCCCTATGAGCAGTTCTTC. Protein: CASSQELPGGPYEQFF.

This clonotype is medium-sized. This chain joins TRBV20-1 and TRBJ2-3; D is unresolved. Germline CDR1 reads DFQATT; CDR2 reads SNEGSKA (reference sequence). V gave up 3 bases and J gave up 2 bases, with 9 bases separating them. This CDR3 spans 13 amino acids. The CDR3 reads CSARDGNTDTQYF. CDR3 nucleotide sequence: TGCAGTGCTAGGGACGGTAACACAGATACGCAGTATTTT.

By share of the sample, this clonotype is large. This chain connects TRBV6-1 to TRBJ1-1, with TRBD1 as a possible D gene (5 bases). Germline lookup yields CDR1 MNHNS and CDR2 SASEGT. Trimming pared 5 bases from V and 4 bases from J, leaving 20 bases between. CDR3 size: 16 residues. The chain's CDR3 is CASSYAAMTDTTEAFF. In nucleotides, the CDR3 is TGTGCCAGCAGTTACGCGGCGATGACGGACACCACTGAAGCTTTCTTT.

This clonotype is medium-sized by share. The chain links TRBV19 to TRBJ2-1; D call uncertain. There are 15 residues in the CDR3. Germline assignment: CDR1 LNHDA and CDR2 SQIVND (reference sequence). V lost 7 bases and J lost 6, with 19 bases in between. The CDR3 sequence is CASIPSGLSLNEQFF. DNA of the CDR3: TGTGCCAGTATCCCGAGTGGGCTGTCCCTCAATGAGCAGTTCTTC.

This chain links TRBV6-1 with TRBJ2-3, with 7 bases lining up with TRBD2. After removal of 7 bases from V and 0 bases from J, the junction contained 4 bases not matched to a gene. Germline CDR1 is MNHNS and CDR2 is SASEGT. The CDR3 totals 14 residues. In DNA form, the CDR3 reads TGTGCCAGCAAAGGAGCGGGGAGCACAGATACGCAGTATTTT. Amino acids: CASKGAGSTDTQYF.

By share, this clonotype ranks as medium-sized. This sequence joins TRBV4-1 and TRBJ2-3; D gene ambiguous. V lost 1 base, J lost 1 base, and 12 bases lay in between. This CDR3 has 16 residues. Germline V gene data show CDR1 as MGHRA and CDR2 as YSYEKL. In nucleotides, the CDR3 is TGCGCCAGCAGCCAAGGCCCCCGTCTTGGCACAGATACGCAGTATTTT. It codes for CASSQGPRLGTDTQYF.

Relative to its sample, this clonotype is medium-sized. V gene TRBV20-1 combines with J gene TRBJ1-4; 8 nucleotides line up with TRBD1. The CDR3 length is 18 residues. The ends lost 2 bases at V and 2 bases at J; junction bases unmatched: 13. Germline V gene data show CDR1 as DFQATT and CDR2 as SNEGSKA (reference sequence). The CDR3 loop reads CSARRDRGIRATNEKLFF. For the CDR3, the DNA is TGCAGTGCTAGAAGAGACAGGGGTATAAGGGCGACTAATGAAAAACTGTTTTTT.

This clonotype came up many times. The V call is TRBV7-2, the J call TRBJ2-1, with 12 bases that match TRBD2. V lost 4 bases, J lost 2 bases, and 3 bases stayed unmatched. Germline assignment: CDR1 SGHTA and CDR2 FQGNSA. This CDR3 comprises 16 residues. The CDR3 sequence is CASSSSSGGAYNEQFF. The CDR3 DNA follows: TGTGCCAGCAGCTCTTCTAGCGGGGGGGCCTACAATGAGCAGTTCTTC.

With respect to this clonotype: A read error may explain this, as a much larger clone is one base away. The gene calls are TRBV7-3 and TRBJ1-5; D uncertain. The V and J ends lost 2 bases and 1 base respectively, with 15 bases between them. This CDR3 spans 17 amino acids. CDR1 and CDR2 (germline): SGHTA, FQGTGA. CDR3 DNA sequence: TGTGCCAGCAGCTTAGCACCGAAACTACGGAGCAATCAGCCCCAGCATTTT. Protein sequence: CASSLAPKLRSNQPQHF. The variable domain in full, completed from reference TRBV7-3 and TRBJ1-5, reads GAGVSQTPSNKVTEKGKYVELRCDPISGHTALYWYRQSLGQGPEFLIYFQGTGAADDSGLPNDRFFAVRPEGSVSTLKIQRTERGDSAVYLCASSLAPKLRSNQPQHFGDGTRLSIL.

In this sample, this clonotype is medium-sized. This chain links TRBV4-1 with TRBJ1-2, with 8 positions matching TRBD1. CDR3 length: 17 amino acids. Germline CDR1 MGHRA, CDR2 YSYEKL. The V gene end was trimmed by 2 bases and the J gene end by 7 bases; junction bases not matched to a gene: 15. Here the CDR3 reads CASSQPGRGPGLAGYTF. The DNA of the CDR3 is TGCGCCAGCAGCCAACCGGGCAGGGGGCCGGGTTTGGCTGGCTACACCTTC.

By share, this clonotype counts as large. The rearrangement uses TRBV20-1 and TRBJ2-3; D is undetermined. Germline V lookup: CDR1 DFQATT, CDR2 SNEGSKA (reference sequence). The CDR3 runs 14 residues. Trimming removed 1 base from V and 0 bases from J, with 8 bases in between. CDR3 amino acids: CSARGTDSTDTQYF. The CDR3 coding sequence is TGCAGTGCTAGAGGGACGGACAGCACAGATACGCAGTATTTT.

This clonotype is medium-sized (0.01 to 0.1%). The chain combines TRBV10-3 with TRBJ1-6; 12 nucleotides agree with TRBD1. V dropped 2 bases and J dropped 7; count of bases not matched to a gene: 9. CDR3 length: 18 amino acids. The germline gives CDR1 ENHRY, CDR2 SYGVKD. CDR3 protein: CAISETTGTGGANSPLHF. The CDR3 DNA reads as TGTGCCATCAGTGAGACTACCGGGACAGGGGGCGCGAATTCACCCCTCCACTTT.